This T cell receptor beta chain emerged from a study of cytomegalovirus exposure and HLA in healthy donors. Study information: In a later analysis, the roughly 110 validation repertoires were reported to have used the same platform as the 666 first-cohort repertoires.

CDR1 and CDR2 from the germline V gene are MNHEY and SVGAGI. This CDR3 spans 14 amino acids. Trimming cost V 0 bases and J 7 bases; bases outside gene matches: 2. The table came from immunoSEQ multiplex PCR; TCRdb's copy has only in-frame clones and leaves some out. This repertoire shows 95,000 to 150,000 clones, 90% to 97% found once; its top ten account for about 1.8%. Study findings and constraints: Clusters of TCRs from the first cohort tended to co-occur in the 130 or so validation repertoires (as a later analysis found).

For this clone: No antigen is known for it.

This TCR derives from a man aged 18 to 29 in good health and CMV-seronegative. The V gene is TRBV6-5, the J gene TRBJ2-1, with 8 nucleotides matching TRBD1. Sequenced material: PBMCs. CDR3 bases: TGTGCCAGCAGTTACTCCCGGACAGGGAATGAGCAGTTCTTC. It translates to CASSYSRTGNEQFF.